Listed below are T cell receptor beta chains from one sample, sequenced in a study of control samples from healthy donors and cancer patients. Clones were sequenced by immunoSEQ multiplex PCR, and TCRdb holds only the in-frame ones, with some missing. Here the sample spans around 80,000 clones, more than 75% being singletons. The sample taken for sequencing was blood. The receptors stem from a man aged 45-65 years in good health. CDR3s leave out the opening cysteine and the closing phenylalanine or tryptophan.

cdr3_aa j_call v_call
ASSMRGEGGNEQF TRBJ2-1 TRBV19
ATSGAGAGADTQY TRBJ2-3 TRBV24-1
ASSPGGFGTDTQY TRBJ2-3 TRBV6-5
ASSSSGTGPQKLF TRBJ1-4 TRBV28
ATRGEGEKLF TRBJ1-4 TRBV15
ATSSGTSATNEKLF TRBJ1-4 TRBV15
ASESSYEQY TRBJ2-7 TRBV11-2
ASSRGQNEKLF TRBJ1-4 TRBV16
ASSLGAGGSTDTQY TRBJ2-3 TRBV5-1
ASSLSGQNTEAF TRBJ1-1 TRBV11-3
ASSLRTGVEGGELF TRBJ2-2 TRBV7-6
ASRNRGSAGELF TRBJ2-2 TRBV6-5
ASSLAWGSPQH TRBJ1-5 TRBV5-1
ASIGGDSRRGEQF TRBJ2-1 TRBV19
ASRAGDGKEKLF TRBJ1-4 TRBV27
ASRKDRLGEQF TRBJ2-1 TRBV6-5
ASSSWANSALH TRBJ1-6 TRBV19
ASSLLGPAGT TRBJ1-2 TRBV5-8
ASRTTSAPTDTQY TRBJ2-3 TRBV6-5
ASSYWSSGSGNEQF TRBJ2-1 TRBV6-2/TRBV6-3
ASSDNEQF TRBJ2-1 TRBV10-2
SASPGQGAGTEAF TRBJ1-1 TRBV20-1
ASSVDRTYNEQF TRBJ2-1 TRBV9